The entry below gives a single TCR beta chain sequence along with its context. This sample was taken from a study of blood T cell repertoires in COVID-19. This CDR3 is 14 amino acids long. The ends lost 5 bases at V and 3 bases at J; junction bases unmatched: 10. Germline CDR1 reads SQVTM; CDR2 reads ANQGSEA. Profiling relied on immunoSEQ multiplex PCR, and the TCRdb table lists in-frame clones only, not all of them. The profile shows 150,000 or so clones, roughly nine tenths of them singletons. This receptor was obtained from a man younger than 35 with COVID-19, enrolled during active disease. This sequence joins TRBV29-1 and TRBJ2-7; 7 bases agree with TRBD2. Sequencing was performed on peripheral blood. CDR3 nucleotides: TGCAGCGTTAGGAGGAGTCGGGAGGTCTACGAGCAGTACTTC. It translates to CSVRRSREVYEQYF.